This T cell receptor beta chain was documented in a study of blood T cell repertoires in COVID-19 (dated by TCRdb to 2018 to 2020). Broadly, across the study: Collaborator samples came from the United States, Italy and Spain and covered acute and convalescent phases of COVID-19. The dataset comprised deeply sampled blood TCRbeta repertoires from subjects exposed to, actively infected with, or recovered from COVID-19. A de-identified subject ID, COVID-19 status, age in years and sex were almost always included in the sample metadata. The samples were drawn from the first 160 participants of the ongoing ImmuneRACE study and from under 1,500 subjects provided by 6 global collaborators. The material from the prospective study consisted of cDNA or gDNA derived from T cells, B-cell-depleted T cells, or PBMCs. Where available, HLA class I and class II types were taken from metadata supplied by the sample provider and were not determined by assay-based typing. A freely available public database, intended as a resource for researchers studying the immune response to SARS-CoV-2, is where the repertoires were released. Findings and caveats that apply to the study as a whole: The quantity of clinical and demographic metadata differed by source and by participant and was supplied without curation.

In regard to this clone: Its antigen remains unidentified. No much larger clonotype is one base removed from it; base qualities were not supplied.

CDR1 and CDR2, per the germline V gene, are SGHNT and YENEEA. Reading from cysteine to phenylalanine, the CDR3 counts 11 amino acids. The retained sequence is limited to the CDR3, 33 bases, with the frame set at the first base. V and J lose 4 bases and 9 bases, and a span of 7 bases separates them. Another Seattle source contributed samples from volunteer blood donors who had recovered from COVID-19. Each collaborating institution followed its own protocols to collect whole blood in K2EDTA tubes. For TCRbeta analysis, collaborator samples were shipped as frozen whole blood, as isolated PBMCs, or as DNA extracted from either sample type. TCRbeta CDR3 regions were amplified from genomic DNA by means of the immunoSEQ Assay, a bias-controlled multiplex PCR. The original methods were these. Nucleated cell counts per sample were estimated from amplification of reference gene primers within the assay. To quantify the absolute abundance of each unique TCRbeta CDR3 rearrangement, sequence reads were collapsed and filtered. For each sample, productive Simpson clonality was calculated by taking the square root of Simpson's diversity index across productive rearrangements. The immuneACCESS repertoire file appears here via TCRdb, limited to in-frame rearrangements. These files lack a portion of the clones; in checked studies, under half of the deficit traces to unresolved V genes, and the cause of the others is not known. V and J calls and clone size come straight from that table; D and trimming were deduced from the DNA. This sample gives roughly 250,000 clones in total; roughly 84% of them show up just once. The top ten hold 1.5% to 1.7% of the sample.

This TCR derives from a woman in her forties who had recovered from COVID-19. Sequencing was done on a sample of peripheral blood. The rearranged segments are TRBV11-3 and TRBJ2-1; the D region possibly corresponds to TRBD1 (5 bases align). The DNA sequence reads TGTGCCAGCAGCTCCAGGGTTGAGCAGTTCTTC. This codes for CASSSRVEQFF.